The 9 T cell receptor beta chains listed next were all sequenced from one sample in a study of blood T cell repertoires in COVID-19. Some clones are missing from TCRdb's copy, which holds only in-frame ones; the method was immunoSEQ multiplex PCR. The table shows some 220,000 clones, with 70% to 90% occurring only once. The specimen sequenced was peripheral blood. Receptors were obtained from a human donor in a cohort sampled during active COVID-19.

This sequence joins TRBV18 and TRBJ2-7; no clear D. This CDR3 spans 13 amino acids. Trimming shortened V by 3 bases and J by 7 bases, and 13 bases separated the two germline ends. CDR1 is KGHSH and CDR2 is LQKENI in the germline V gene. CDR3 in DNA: TGTGCCAGCTCACCGAGGAAAACGTGGGAGCAGTACTTC. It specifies CASSPRKTWEQYF. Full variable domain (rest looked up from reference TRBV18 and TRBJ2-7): NAGVMQNPRHLVRRRGQEARLRCSPMKGHSHVYWYRQLPEEGLKFMVYLQKENIIDESGMPKERFSAEFPKEGPSILRIQQVVRGDSAAYFCASSPRKTWEQYFGPGTRLTVT.

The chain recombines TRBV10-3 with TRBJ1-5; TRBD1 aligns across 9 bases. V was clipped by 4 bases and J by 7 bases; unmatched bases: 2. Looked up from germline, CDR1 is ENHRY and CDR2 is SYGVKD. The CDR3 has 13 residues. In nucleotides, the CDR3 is TGTGCCATCAGTGGGACAGGGGACCAGCCCCAGCATTTT. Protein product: CAISGTGDQPQHF.

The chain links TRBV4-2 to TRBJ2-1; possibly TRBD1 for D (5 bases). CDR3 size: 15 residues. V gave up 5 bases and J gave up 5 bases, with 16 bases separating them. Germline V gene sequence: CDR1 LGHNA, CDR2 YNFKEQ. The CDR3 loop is CASSFRGPSDNEQFF. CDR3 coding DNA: TGTGCCAGCAGCTTTAGGGGCCCTTCGGACAATGAGCAGTTCTTC.

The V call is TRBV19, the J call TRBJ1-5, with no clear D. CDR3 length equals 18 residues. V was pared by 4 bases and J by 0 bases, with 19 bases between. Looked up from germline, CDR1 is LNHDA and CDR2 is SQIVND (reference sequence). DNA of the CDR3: TGTGCCAGTAGTACCCGAGCGGAGGGCCCTTATAGCAATCAGCCCCAGCATTTT. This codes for CASSTRAEGPYSNQPQHF.

The CDR3 DNA is TGTGCCAGCTCCCGAGGACAGGGTACCCAAGAGACCCAGTACTTC. This gives the protein CASSRGQGTQETQYF. The chain couples TRBV18 to TRBJ2-5; 8 bases align to TRBD1. Germline-derived CDR1 and CDR2 are KGHSH and LQKENI. This CDR3 comprises 15 residues. V shed 6 bases and J 1 base; nucleotides not matched to a gene: 7.

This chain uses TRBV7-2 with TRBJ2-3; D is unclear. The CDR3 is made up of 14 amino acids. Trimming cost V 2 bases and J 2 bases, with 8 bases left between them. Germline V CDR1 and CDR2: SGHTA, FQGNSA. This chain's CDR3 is CASSLLLDTDTQYF. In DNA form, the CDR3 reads TGTGCCAGCAGCTTATTGCTAGACACAGATACGCAGTATTTT.

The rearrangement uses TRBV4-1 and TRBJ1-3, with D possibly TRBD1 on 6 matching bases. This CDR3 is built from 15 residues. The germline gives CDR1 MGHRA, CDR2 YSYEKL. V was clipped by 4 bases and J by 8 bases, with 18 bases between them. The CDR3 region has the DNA TGCGCCAGCAGCCCCGCCAACAGGGAGGGGGACACCATATATTTT. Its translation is CASSPANREGDTIYF.

CDR3 DNA sequence: TGTGCCAGTAGTATAAGGCGGGGGCCCACCACAGATACGCAGTATTTT. It codes for CASSIRRGPTTDTQYF. The gene calls are TRBV19 and TRBJ2-3, with D perhaps matching TRBD2 (7 bases). This CDR3 comprises 16 residues. The germline CDR1 and CDR2 sequences are LNHDA and SQIVND (reference sequence). Between the trimmed V and J ends, which lost 2 bases and 2 bases, there was a span of 14 bases. The full variable domain, with the rest looked up from reference TRBV19 and TRBJ2-3, is DGGITQSPKYLFRKEGQNVTLSCEQNLNHDAMYWYRQDPGQGLRLIYYSQIVNDFQKGDIAEGYSVSREKKESFPLTVTSAQKNPTAFYLCASSIRRGPTTDTQYFGPGTRLTVL.

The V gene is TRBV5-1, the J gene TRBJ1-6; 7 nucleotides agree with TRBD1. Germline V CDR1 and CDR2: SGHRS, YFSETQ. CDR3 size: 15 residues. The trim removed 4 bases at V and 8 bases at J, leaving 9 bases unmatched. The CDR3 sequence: CASSLDGTEHSPLHF. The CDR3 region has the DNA TGCGCCAGCAGCCTGGACGGGACAGAGCATTCACCCCTCCACTTT.